A selection of T cell receptor beta chains follows, all from one sample in a study of T cells in Graves' hyperthyroidism and ophthalmopathy. TCRdb used MiXCR to reprocess the multiplex PCR reads, holding one entry per CDR3 protein. The sample lists more than 40,000 distinct CDR3 sequences; 49% were seen once. Material: peripheral blood or thyroid tissue (not recorded which). The source is a woman aged 45-60 years with Graves' hyperthyroidism. Both conserved end residues are part of each CDR3. Fields, in order: J gene, V gene, D gene, clone size, CDR3 protein, CDR3 DNA. The D gene is left open where the match is weak. Where a row states a size, it is once, few, many or the class of an expanded clone; other rows omit it.

j_call: TRBJ1-1
v_call: TRBV14
d_call: -
clone_size: many
cdr3_aa: CASSQKLESLAFF
cdr3_nt: TGTGCCAGCAGCCAAAAATTAGAGTCTCTAGCTTTCTTT

j_call: TRBJ1-5
v_call: TRBV18
d_call: TRBD1
clone_size: few
cdr3_aa: CASSPQGGGRNQPQHF
cdr3_nt: TGTGCCAGCTCACCCCAGGGGGGGGGACGCAATCAGCCCCAGCATTTT

j_call: TRBJ2-5
v_call: TRBV7-8
d_call: TRBD2
clone_size: -
cdr3_aa: CASSRTSGSEETQYF
cdr3_nt: TGTGCCAGCAGTCGGACTAGCGGGAGCGAAGAGACCCAGTACTTC

j_call: TRBJ1-2
v_call: TRBV7-2
d_call: -
clone_size: -
cdr3_aa: CASSPSEDPNYGYTF
cdr3_nt: TGTGCCAGCAGCCCCAGTGAGGACCCTAACTATGGCTACACCTTC

j_call: TRBJ1-5
v_call: TRBV20-1
d_call: -
clone_size: -
cdr3_aa: CSARKGQIEYSSQPQHF
cdr3_nt: TGCAGTGCTAGAAAGGGCCAGATAGAGTATAGCAGTCAGCCCCAGCATTTT

j_call: TRBJ2-5
v_call: TRBV7-9
d_call: TRBD2
clone_size: many
cdr3_aa: CASNSYSGSFPETQYF
cdr3_nt: TGTGCCAGCAACAGCTATAGCGGGAGTTTCCCAGAGACCCAGTACTTC

j_call: TRBJ2-5
v_call: TRBV11-2
d_call: TRBD2
clone_size: -
cdr3_aa: CASSLPSRGWREETQYF
cdr3_nt: TGTGCCAGCAGCTTACCCAGCCGGGGGTGGCGGGAGGAGACCCAGTACTTC

j_call: TRBJ1-2
v_call: TRBV5-4
d_call: TRBD1
clone_size: -
cdr3_aa: CASSLDSGTGVGYTF
cdr3_nt: TGTGCCAGCAGCTTGGATTCCGGGACAGGGGTCGGCTACACCTTC

j_call: TRBJ1-6
v_call: TRBV12-3/TRBV12-4
d_call: TRBD1
clone_size: many
cdr3_aa: CASSLRGGGSPLHF
cdr3_nt: TGTGCCAGCAGTCTCAGGGGGGGAGGTTCACCCCTCCACTTT

j_call: TRBJ1-2
v_call: TRBV10-3
d_call: -
clone_size: -
cdr3_aa: CAISAQGMGGYTF
cdr3_nt: TGTGCCATCAGTGCGCAGGGGATGGGTGGCTACACCTTC

j_call: TRBJ2-6
v_call: TRBV20-1
d_call: TRBD1
clone_size: once
cdr3_aa: CSAQRQGGGSGANVLTF
cdr3_nt: TGCAGTGCCCAGCGACAGGGTGGCGGATCTGGGGCCAACGTCCTGACTTTC

j_call: TRBJ2-2
v_call: TRBV12-3/TRBV12-4
d_call: TRBD1
clone_size: many
cdr3_aa: CASRVRTGYPGELFF
cdr3_nt: TGTGCCAGCAGAGTTAGGACAGGGTATCCCGGGGAGCTGTTTTTT

j_call: TRBJ2-3
v_call: TRBV20-1
d_call: TRBD2
clone_size: many
cdr3_aa: CSARLAGAQSVRTDTQYF
cdr3_nt: TGCAGTGCTAGACTAGCGGGAGCCCAGAGTGTTCGCACAGATACGCAGTATTTT

j_call: TRBJ2-5
v_call: TRBV27
d_call: TRBD2
clone_size: many
cdr3_aa: CASRRLAGEAQYF
cdr3_nt: TGTGCCAGCAGAAGACTAGCCGGGGAGGCCCAGTACTTC

j_call: TRBJ2-1
v_call: TRBV29-1
d_call: TRBD1
clone_size: -
cdr3_aa: CSEQGASIYNEQFF
cdr3_nt: TGCAGCGAACAGGGGGCGAGTATCTACAATGAGCAGTTCTTC

j_call: TRBJ1-1
v_call: TRBV6-1
d_call: TRBD1
clone_size: many
cdr3_aa: CASSTYRGNTEAFF
cdr3_nt: TGTGCCAGCAGTACCTACAGGGGGAACACTGAAGCTTTCTTT

j_call: TRBJ2-7
v_call: TRBV6-1
d_call: TRBD2
clone_size: many
cdr3_aa: CASTLEGVAGAYEQYF
cdr3_nt: TGTGCCAGCACCCTTGAGGGGGTAGCGGGAGCCTACGAGCAGTACTTC

j_call: TRBJ1-2
v_call: TRBV2
d_call: -
clone_size: -
cdr3_aa: CASSEGAGLGYTF
cdr3_nt: TGTGCCAGCAGTGAAGGCGCAGGACTTGGCTACACCTTC

j_call: TRBJ1-5
v_call: TRBV2
d_call: -
clone_size: -
cdr3_aa: CASSRDSRGTQHF
cdr3_nt: TGTGCCAGCAGCAGGGACTCCCGGGGGACCCAGCATTTT

j_call: TRBJ2-3
v_call: TRBV4-2
d_call: -
clone_size: -
cdr3_aa: CASSQVRGGVWDTDTQYF
cdr3_nt: TGTGCCAGCAGCCAAGTGAGGGGAGGTGTGTGGGATACAGATACGCAGTATTTT

j_call: TRBJ2-5
v_call: TRBV20-1
d_call: -
clone_size: -
cdr3_aa: CSARVRGILETQYF
cdr3_nt: TGCAGTGCTAGAGTAAGGGGGATATTAGAGACCCAGTACTTC

j_call: TRBJ2-3
v_call: TRBV5-1
d_call: TRBD1
clone_size: -
cdr3_aa: CASSPRTGRKDTQYF
cdr3_nt: TGCGCCAGCAGCCCCCGGACAGGGAGGAAAGATACGCAGTATTTT

j_call: TRBJ1-5
v_call: TRBV5-5
d_call: -
clone_size: many
cdr3_aa: CASSQNRDYSNQPQHF
cdr3_nt: TGTGCCAGCAGCCAAAACAGGGATTATAGCAATCAGCCCCAGCATTTT

j_call: TRBJ1-1
v_call: TRBV9
d_call: TRBD1
clone_size: many
cdr3_aa: CASSGPRTGGTEAFF
cdr3_nt: TGTGCCAGCAGCGGACCCCGGACAGGGGGCACTGAAGCTTTCTTT

j_call: TRBJ1-2
v_call: TRBV7-9
d_call: -
clone_size: -
cdr3_aa: CAKQVTNDYTF
cdr3_nt: TGTGCAAAACAGGTTACCAATGACTACACCTTC

j_call: TRBJ1-1
v_call: TRBV20-1
d_call: -
clone_size: many
cdr3_aa: CSARESKTLNTEAFF
cdr3_nt: TGCAGTGCTAGAGAAAGTAAGACACTGAACACTGAAGCTTTCTTT

j_call: TRBJ2-3
v_call: TRBV12-3/TRBV12-4
d_call: -
clone_size: -
cdr3_aa: CASTLRVSEKDTQYF
cdr3_nt: TGTGCCAGCACTTTGCGGGTTAGCGAAAAGGATACGCAGTATTTT

j_call: TRBJ2-5
v_call: TRBV29-1
d_call: TRBD1
clone_size: -
cdr3_aa: CSVDGMTGGVGETQYF
cdr3_nt: TGCAGCGTTGACGGGATGACAGGGGGCGTAGGAGAGACCCAGTACTTC

j_call: TRBJ1-1
v_call: TRBV7-2
d_call: -
clone_size: -
cdr3_aa: CASSRGTNTEAFF
cdr3_nt: TGTGCCAGCAGCCGCGGGACGAACACTGAAGCTTTCTTT

j_call: TRBJ2-2
v_call: TRBV4-3
d_call: -
clone_size: few
cdr3_aa: CASSQGLYSSAGELFF
cdr3_nt: TGCGCCAGCAGCCAAGGGCTTTACAGTAGCGCCGGGGAGCTGTTTTTT

j_call: TRBJ2-7
v_call: TRBV10-3
d_call: -
clone_size: few
cdr3_aa: CASGPNYEQYF
cdr3_nt: TGTGCCAGCGGGCCGAACTACGAGCAGTACTTC

j_call: TRBJ2-7
v_call: TRBV10-2
d_call: -
clone_size: -
cdr3_aa: CASRDTAGPNYEQYF
cdr3_nt: TGCGCCAGCAGGGACACGGCAGGGCCCAACTACGAGCAGTACTTC

j_call: TRBJ1-4
v_call: TRBV7-2
d_call: -
clone_size: many
cdr3_aa: CASSLERGAYEKLFF
cdr3_nt: TGTGCCAGCAGCTTAGAGCGGGGGGCATATGAAAAACTGTTTTTT

j_call: TRBJ1-5
v_call: TRBV10-2
d_call: -
clone_size: -
cdr3_aa: CASSETPGLGNQPQHF
cdr3_nt: TGCGCCAGCAGTGAGACCCCAGGGCTTGGGAATCAGCCCCAGCATTTT

j_call: TRBJ2-7
v_call: TRBV20-1
d_call: -
clone_size: many
cdr3_aa: CSAYRRVSYEQYF
cdr3_nt: TGCAGTGCTTATAGGCGCGTCTCCTACGAGCAGTACTTC

j_call: TRBJ1-2
v_call: TRBV12-3/TRBV12-4
d_call: -
clone_size: large
cdr3_aa: CASSPGLGARGYTF
cdr3_nt: TGTGCCAGCAGTCCCGGCCTCGGGGCACGAGGCTACACCTTC

j_call: TRBJ1-1
v_call: TRBV25-1
d_call: TRBD1
clone_size: -
cdr3_aa: CASSGVQGYTGAFF
cdr3_nt: TGTGCCAGCAGTGGCGTACAGGGGTACACTGGAGCTTTCTTT

j_call: TRBJ1-5
v_call: TRBV29-1
d_call: -
clone_size: -
cdr3_aa: CSVEGRDLDQPQHF
cdr3_nt: TGCAGCGTTGAGGGGAGGGACTTAGATCAGCCCCAGCATTTT

j_call: TRBJ2-5
v_call: TRBV29-1
d_call: -
clone_size: -
cdr3_aa: CSVLGGGETQYF
cdr3_nt: TGCAGCGTTTTGGGGGGCGGGGAGACCCAGTACTTC

j_call: TRBJ2-3
v_call: TRBV7-2
d_call: -
clone_size: -
cdr3_aa: CASSLAQGDTQYF
cdr3_nt: TGTGCCAGCAGCTTAGCCCAAGGAGATACGCAGTATTTT

j_call: TRBJ1-2
v_call: TRBV15
d_call: -
clone_size: -
cdr3_aa: CATSRGLGLMGYTF
cdr3_nt: TGTGCCACCAGCCGGGGCCTTGGGCTCATGGGCTACACCTTC

j_call: TRBJ1-1
v_call: TRBV29-1
d_call: TRBD1
clone_size: -
cdr3_aa: CSVGEGANTEAFF
cdr3_nt: TGCAGCGTTGGGGAGGGGGCGAACACTGAAGCTTTCTTT

j_call: TRBJ2-2
v_call: TRBV2
d_call: -
clone_size: -
cdr3_aa: CASSVSPEGRFGELFF
cdr3_nt: TGTGCCAGCAGTGTCTCTCCAGAGGGGCGCTTCGGGGAGCTGTTTTTT

j_call: TRBJ2-7
v_call: TRBV10-3
d_call: -
clone_size: once
cdr3_aa: CAISEVADEQYF
cdr3_nt: TGTGCCATCAGTGAAGTGGCAGACGAGCAGTACTTC

j_call: TRBJ2-7
v_call: TRBV20-1
d_call: -
clone_size: -
cdr3_aa: CSARDLQRLSSYEQYF
cdr3_nt: TGCAGTGCTAGAGATCTGCAAAGGCTTTCCTCCTACGAACAGTACTTC

j_call: TRBJ1-2
v_call: TRBV15
d_call: -
clone_size: -
cdr3_aa: CATSTPQGRSYGYTF
cdr3_nt: TGTGCCACCAGCACCCCTCAGGGAAGGAGCTATGGCTACACCTTC

j_call: TRBJ2-7
v_call: TRBV4-3
d_call: -
clone_size: many
cdr3_aa: CASSQRTDLSYEQYF
cdr3_nt: TGCGCCAGCAGCCAGAGGACCGATCTCTCCTACGAGCAGTACTTC

j_call: TRBJ2-5
v_call: TRBV20-1
d_call: TRBD2
clone_size: -
cdr3_aa: CSAQGLAGDEETQYF
cdr3_nt: TGCAGTGCACAGGGACTAGCGGGAGATGAGGAGACCCAGTACTTC

j_call: TRBJ2-6
v_call: TRBV20-1
d_call: TRBD2
clone_size: -
cdr3_aa: CSASRTSGRASGANVLTF
cdr3_nt: TGCAGTGCTTCCAGGACTAGCGGGAGGGCCTCTGGGGCCAACGTCCTGACTTTC

j_call: TRBJ1-3
v_call: TRBV7-2
d_call: -
clone_size: -
cdr3_aa: CASSPGGGSGNTIYF
cdr3_nt: TGTGCCAGCAGCCCCGGGGGGGGCTCTGGAAACACCATATATTTT

j_call: TRBJ2-2
v_call: TRBV20-1
d_call: -
clone_size: many
cdr3_aa: CSAKTANTGELFF
cdr3_nt: TGCAGTGCAAAGACAGCGAACACCGGGGAGCTGTTTTTT

j_call: TRBJ1-2
v_call: TRBV29-1
d_call: TRBD1
clone_size: once
cdr3_aa: CSARSGQGAFAF
cdr3_nt: TGCAGCGCCAGGAGTGGACAGGGGGCGTTTGCTTTC

j_call: TRBJ1-2
v_call: TRBV7-9
d_call: -
clone_size: -
cdr3_aa: CASSPTFGGSGYTF
cdr3_nt: TGTGCCAGCAGTCCTACGTTTGGGGGAAGCGGCTACACCTTC